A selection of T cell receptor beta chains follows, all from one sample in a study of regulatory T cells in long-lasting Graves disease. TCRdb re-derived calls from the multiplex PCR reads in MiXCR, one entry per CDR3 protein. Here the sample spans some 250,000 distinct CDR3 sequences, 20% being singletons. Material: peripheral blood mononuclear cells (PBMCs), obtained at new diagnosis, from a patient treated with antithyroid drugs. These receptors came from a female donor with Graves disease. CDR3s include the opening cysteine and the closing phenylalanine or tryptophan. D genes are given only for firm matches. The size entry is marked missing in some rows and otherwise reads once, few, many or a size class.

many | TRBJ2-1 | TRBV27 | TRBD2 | TGTGCCAGCAGTCTGATAGCGGGGGACGACAATGAGCAGTTCTTC | CASSLIAGDDNEQFF
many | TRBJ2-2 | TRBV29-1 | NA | TGCAGCGTAGATGACAGGTCCGGGGAGCTGTTTTTT | CSVDDRSGELFF
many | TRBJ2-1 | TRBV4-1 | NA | TGCGCCAGCAGCCGGAGCCGGACTGTCTCCTACAATGAGCAGTTCTTC | CASSRSRTVSYNEQFF
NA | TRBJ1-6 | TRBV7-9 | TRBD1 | TGTGCCAGCAGCGGACAGACAGGGGGCCCTGCTATCCACTTT | CASSGQTGGPAIHF
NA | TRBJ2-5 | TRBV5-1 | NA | TGCGCCAGCAGATCAGGCTGGAAAGAGACCCAGTACTTC | CASRSGWKETQYF
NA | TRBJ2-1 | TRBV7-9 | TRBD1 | TGTGCCAGCAGCCCTAACAGGGGTTACTACAATGAGCAGTTCTTC | CASSPNRGYYNEQFF
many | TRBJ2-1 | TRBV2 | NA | TGTGCCAGCAGTGAGGGCAAGTTTTGGGATGAGCAGTTCTTC | CASSEGKFWDEQFF
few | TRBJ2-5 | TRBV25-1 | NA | TGTGCCAGCCGCCAAAACCCGCCGCCGCCGGAGACCCAGTACTTC | CASRQNPPPPETQYF
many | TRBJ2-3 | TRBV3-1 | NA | TGTGCCAGCAGCCAAGATACCCGCACAGATACGCAGTATTTT | CASSQDTRTDTQYF
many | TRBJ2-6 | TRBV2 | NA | TGTGCCAGCCTCCAGATCCTCTCTGGGGCCAACGTCCTGACTTTC | CASLQILSGANVLTF
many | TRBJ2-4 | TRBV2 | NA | TGTGCCAGCATTGCGGGATCTATAGCCAAAAACATTCAGTACTTC | CASIAGSIAKNIQYF
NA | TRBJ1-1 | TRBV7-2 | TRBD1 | TGTGCCAGCACCGCAAGGAGGTTGACAGGGTCTGAAGCTTTCTTT | CASTARRLTGSEAFF
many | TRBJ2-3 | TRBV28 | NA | TGTGCCAGCACCCCGGCGGCCACAGATACGCAGTATTTT | CASTPAATDTQYF
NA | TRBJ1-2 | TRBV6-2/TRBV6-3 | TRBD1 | TGTGCCAGCAGGGGGGACAGGGGGAATAGATATGGCTACACCTTC | CASRGDRGNRYGYTF
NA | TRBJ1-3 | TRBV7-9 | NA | TGTGCCAGCAGCTTAGGTTCAATAGCTGGAAACACCATATATTTT | CASSLGSIAGNTIYF
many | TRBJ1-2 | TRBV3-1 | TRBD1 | TGTGCCAGCAGCCAAGAAAGCAGGGGGATGAGCTACACCTTC | CASSQESRGMSYTF
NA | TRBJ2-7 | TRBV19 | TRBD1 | TGTGCCAGTAGTATCGACAGGGGGCACGGCGAGCAGTACTTC | CASSIDRGHGEQYF
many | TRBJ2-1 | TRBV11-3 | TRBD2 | TGTGCCAGCAGCTTACAGGGAGGGGCTTACAATGAGCAGTTCTTC | CASSLQGGAYNEQFF
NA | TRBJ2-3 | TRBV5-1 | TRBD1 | TGCGCCAGCAGCACAAGACAGGGAGCGAGGACAGATACGCAGTATTTT | CASSTRQGARTDTQYF
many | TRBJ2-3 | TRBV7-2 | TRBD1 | TGTGCCAGCAGCTTCCGGGGACAGGGGAAGGATACGCAGTATTTT | CASSFRGQGKDTQYF
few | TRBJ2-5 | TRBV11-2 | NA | TGTGCCAGCAGCCTGGGGGGGCGGACCCAGTACTTC | CASSLGGRTQYF
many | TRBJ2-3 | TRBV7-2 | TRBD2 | TGTGCCAGCAGCTTAGATGGGCGGGGGGGCACAGATACGCAGTATTTT | CASSLDGRGGTDTQYF
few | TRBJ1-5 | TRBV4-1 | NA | TGCGCCAGCAGCCAAGGGGGGACACACAATCAGCCCCAGCATTTT | CASSQGGTHNQPQHF
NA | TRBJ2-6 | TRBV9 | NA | TGTGCCAGCAGCTCGGACCGAAGCTCTGGGGCCAACGTCCTGACTTTC | CASSSDRSSGANVLTF
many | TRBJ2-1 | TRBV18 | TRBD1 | TGTGCCAGCTCTACAGGGGGGAGCACCCACAATGAGCAGTTCTTC | CASSTGGSTHNEQFF
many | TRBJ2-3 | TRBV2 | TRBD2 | TGTGCCAGCCGGGAGGACCGATTCACAGATACGCAGTATTTT | CASREDRFTDTQYF
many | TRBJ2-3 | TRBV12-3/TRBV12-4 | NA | TGTGCCAGCAGGGGGCAATGGGACCTCACAGATACGCAGTATTTT | CASRGQWDLTDTQYF
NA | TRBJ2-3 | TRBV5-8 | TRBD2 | TGTGCCAGCAGGCTCCCGGGACTAGCGGGGACAGATACGCAGTATTTT | CASRLPGLAGTDTQYF
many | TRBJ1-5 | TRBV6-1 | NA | TGTGCCAGCAGTCCCGCCCAGGGGAATCAGCCCCAGCATTTT | CASSPAQGNQPQHF
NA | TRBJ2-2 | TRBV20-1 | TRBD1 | TGCAGTGCTAGCTCTCCGGGACAGGGGAACACCGGGGAGCTGTTTTTT | CSASSPGQGNTGELFF
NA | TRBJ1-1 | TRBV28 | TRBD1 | TGTGCCAGCAGGAAGGGGGCGTTGAATACTGAAGCTTTCTTT | CASRKGALNTEAFF
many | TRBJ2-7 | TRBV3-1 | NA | TGTGCCAGCAGCACCCAGGGAAGCGAGCAGTACTTC | CASSTQGSEQYF